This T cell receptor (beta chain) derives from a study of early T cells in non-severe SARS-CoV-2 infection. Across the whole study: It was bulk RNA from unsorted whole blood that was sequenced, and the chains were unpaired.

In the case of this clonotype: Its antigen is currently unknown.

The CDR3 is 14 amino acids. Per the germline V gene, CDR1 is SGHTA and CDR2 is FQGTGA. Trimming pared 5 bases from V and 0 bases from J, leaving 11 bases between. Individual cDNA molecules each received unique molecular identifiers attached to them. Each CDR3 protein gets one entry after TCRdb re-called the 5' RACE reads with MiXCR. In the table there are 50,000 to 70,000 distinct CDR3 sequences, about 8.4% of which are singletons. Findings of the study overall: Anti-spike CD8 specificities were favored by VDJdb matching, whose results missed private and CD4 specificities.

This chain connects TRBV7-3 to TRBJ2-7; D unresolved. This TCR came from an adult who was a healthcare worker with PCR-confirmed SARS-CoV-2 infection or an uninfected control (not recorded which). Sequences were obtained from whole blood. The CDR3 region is CASSPNSRSYEQYF. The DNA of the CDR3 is TGTGCCAGCAGCCCTAATAGTCGCTCCTACGAGCAGTACTTC.